The rows below give T cell receptor beta chains drawn from one sample of a study of tumor-infiltrating lymphocytes in primary liver carcinoma. TCRdb re-called the multiplex PCR reads through MiXCR, storing one row per CDR3 protein. The profile shows approximately 300,000 distinct CDR3 sequences, 50% to 70% of them singletons. Input material: peripheral blood. These receptors were taken from a man in his forties or fifties with primary liver carcinoma and hepatitis B virus infection. Each CDR3 is given with its conserved first and last residue. A D gene is named only where the DNA matches it firmly. Not all rows give a size; the values are once, few, many and, for expanded clones, a class.

v_gene: TRBV6-2/TRBV6-3; abundance: NA; d_gene: NA; j_gene: TRBJ2-6; CDR3aa: CASKGQFPSGANVLTF; CDR3nt: TGTGCCAGCAAGGGCCAGTTTCCTTCAGGGGCCAACGTCCTGACATTC
v_gene: TRBV30; abundance: NA; d_gene: NA; j_gene: TRBJ1-5; CDR3aa: CACRTASSNQPQHF; CDR3nt: TGTGCCTGTAGGACGGCGAGCAGCAATCAGCCCCAGCATTTT
v_gene: TRBV11-3; abundance: once; d_gene: TRBD1; j_gene: TRBJ2-2; CDR3aa: CASPQGANGELFF; CDR3nt: TGTGCCAGCCCCCAGGGGGCAAACGGGGAGCTGTTTTTT
v_gene: TRBV29-1; abundance: NA; d_gene: NA; j_gene: TRBJ2-1; CDR3aa: CSGGRSGSYNEQFF; CDR3nt: TGCAGCGGGGGGAGGAGCGGTTCCTACAATGAGCAGTTCTTC
v_gene: TRBV6-5; abundance: NA; d_gene: NA; j_gene: TRBJ2-3; CDR3aa: CVTAEEGTDTQYF; CDR3nt: TGTGTCACTGCGGAAGAGGGCACAGATACGCAGTATTTT
v_gene: TRBV5-1; abundance: NA; d_gene: NA; j_gene: TRBJ1-2; CDR3aa: CASSLEGRVYGYTF; CDR3nt: TGCGCCAGCAGCTTGGAGGGGCGGGTCTATGGCTACACCTTC
v_gene: TRBV6-1; abundance: many; d_gene: NA; j_gene: TRBJ1-2; CDR3aa: CASRPQIQSYGYTF; CDR3nt: TGTGCCAGCAGGCCACAGATCCAAAGCTATGGCTACACCTTC
v_gene: TRBV10-3; abundance: NA; d_gene: TRBD2; j_gene: TRBJ2-5; CDR3aa: CAIGERLAGGQETQYF; CDR3nt: TGTGCCATCGGTGAGAGGCTAGCGGGAGGGCAAGAGACCCAGTACTTT
v_gene: TRBV24-1; abundance: NA; d_gene: NA; j_gene: TRBJ1-1; CDR3aa: CATSKGGLNTEAFF; CDR3nt: TGTGCCACCTCTAAAGGAGGGCTGAACACTGAAGCTTTCTTT
v_gene: TRBV28; abundance: NA; d_gene: NA; j_gene: TRBJ2-7; CDR3aa: CASSPGTVTYEQYF; CDR3nt: TGTGCCAGCAGTCCGGGAACAGTCACTTACGAGCAGTACTTC
v_gene: TRBV5-1; abundance: few; d_gene: TRBD1; j_gene: TRBJ1-2; CDR3aa: CASSLDRGARYGYTF; CDR3nt: TGCGCCAGCAGCCTAGACAGGGGAGCAAGGTATGGCTACACCTTC
v_gene: TRBV12-3/TRBV12-4; abundance: many; d_gene: NA; j_gene: TRBJ1-2; CDR3aa: CASTPTGGDGGYTF; CDR3nt: TGTGCCAGCACTCCCACGGGAGGGGACGGGGGCTACACCTTC
v_gene: TRBV11-1; abundance: NA; d_gene: NA; j_gene: TRBJ2-7; CDR3aa: CASSFGSREDEQHF; CDR3nt: TGTGCCAGCAGCTTCGGAAGCAGGGAAGACGAGCAGCACTTC
v_gene: TRBV9; abundance: NA; d_gene: NA; j_gene: TRBJ2-5; CDR3aa: CASSARPEETQYF; CDR3nt: TGTGCCAGCAGCGCTAGACCGGAGGAGACCCAGTACTTC
v_gene: TRBV11-2; abundance: NA; d_gene: NA; j_gene: TRBJ1-1; CDR3aa: CTSSPGQPEAFF; CDR3nt: TGTACCAGCAGCCCTGGGCAACCTGAAGCTTTCTTT
v_gene: TRBV24-1; abundance: NA; d_gene: NA; j_gene: TRBJ2-5; CDR3aa: CATSEQGETQYF; CDR3nt: TGTGCCACCAGTGAACAGGGTGAGACCCAGTACTTC
v_gene: TRBV12-3/TRBV12-4; abundance: many; d_gene: TRBD1; j_gene: TRBJ2-7; CDR3aa: CASSTLQGAHEQYF; CDR3nt: TGTGCCAGCAGTACCCTACAGGGGGCGCACGAGCAGTACTTC
v_gene: TRBV6-1; abundance: NA; d_gene: TRBD1; j_gene: TRBJ1-1; CDR3aa: CASLRMGQGHAFF; CDR3nt: TGTGCCAGTCTACGAATGGGACAGGGTCACGCTTTCTTT
v_gene: TRBV4-1; abundance: NA; d_gene: NA; j_gene: TRBJ1-3; CDR3aa: CPSSQGEIQGSGNTIYF; CDR3nt: TGCCCCAGCAGCCAAGGGGAAATACAGGGCTCTGGAAACACCATATATTTT
v_gene: TRBV6-5; abundance: NA; d_gene: TRBD1; j_gene: TRBJ1-6; CDR3aa: CAGGYTQGLESPLHF; CDR3nt: TGTGCCGGCGGTTACACACAGGGGCTGGAGTCACCCCTCCACTTT
v_gene: TRBV6-1; abundance: few; d_gene: NA; j_gene: TRBJ1-4; CDR3aa: CASLFARSATNEKLFF; CDR3nt: TGTGCCAGCCTATTCGCGAGATCCGCAACTAATGAAAAACTGTTTTTT
v_gene: TRBV29-1; abundance: many; d_gene: NA; j_gene: TRBJ1-4; CDR3aa: CSVLGANEKLFF; CDR3nt: TGCAGCGTTTTGGGGGCTAATGAAAAACTGTTTTTT
v_gene: TRBV5-1; abundance: NA; d_gene: NA; j_gene: TRBJ2-5; CDR3aa: CASSFRPAWEYRRETQYF; CDR3nt: TGCGCCAGCAGCTTCCGGCCTGCGTGGGAGTATCGGAGGGAGACCCAGTACTTC
v_gene: TRBV10-3; abundance: NA; d_gene: TRBD1; j_gene: TRBJ1-1; CDR3aa: CAINGTGDEAFF; CDR3nt: TGTGCCATCAATGGGACAGGGGACGAGGCTTTCTTT
v_gene: TRBV10-3; abundance: NA; d_gene: NA; j_gene: TRBJ1-1; CDR3aa: CAISKGTTMNTDAFF; CDR3nt: TGTGCCATCAGTAAAGGGACGACGATGAACACTGATGCTTTCTTT
v_gene: TRBV11-2; abundance: NA; d_gene: NA; j_gene: TRBJ1-1; CDR3aa: CANSLVRGDTEAFF; CDR3nt: TGTGCCAACAGCTTAGTAAGGGGAGACACTGAAGCTTTCTTT
v_gene: TRBV2; abundance: NA; d_gene: NA; j_gene: TRBJ2-1; CDR3aa: CASRTLQGGHNEQFF; CDR3nt: TGTGCCAGCAGAACCTTACAGGGGGGGCACAATGAGCAGTTCTTC
v_gene: TRBV7-9; abundance: once; d_gene: NA; j_gene: TRBJ2-1; CDR3aa: CASSPLGALSYNEQFF; CDR3nt: TGTGCCAGCAGCCCGCTTGGGGCTCTCTCCTACAATGAGCAGTTCTTC
v_gene: TRBV12-3/TRBV12-4; abundance: NA; d_gene: NA; j_gene: TRBJ2-3; CDR3aa: CASGRLAHTDTQYF; CDR3nt: TGTGCCAGCGGGAGGCTTGCTCACACAGATACGCAGTATTTT
v_gene: TRBV6-2/TRBV6-3; abundance: NA; d_gene: TRBD2; j_gene: TRBJ2-1; CDR3aa: CASIPMGGRPYNEQFF; CDR3nt: TGTGCCAGCATCCCGATGGGCGGGAGACCCTACAATGAGCAATTCTTC
v_gene: TRBV6-5; abundance: NA; d_gene: NA; j_gene: TRBJ2-5; CDR3aa: CASSLETGRLRETQYF; CDR3nt: TGTGCCAGCAGTTTGGAGACAGGCCGTCTACGAGAGACCCAGTACTTC
v_gene: TRBV9; abundance: NA; d_gene: NA; j_gene: TRBJ1-3; CDR3aa: CASSVAQGRNTIYF; CDR3nt: TGTGCCAGCAGCGTAGCACAGGGAAGAAACACCATATATTTT
v_gene: TRBV5-1; abundance: few; d_gene: TRBD2; j_gene: TRBJ2-5; CDR3aa: CASSLSGRTETQYF; CDR3nt: TGCGCCAGCAGCCTTAGCGGGAGGACAGAGACCCAGTACTTC
v_gene: TRBV11-2; abundance: NA; d_gene: TRBD1; j_gene: TRBJ2-1; CDR3aa: CASSMGDRAFNERFF; CDR3nt: TGTGCCAGCAGCATGGGGGACAGGGCCTTCAATGAGCGGTTCTTC
v_gene: TRBV30; abundance: NA; d_gene: TRBD1; j_gene: TRBJ2-7; CDR3aa: CAWSGDSYEQYF; CDR3nt: TGTGCCTGGAGTGGGGACAGTTACGAGCAGTACTTC